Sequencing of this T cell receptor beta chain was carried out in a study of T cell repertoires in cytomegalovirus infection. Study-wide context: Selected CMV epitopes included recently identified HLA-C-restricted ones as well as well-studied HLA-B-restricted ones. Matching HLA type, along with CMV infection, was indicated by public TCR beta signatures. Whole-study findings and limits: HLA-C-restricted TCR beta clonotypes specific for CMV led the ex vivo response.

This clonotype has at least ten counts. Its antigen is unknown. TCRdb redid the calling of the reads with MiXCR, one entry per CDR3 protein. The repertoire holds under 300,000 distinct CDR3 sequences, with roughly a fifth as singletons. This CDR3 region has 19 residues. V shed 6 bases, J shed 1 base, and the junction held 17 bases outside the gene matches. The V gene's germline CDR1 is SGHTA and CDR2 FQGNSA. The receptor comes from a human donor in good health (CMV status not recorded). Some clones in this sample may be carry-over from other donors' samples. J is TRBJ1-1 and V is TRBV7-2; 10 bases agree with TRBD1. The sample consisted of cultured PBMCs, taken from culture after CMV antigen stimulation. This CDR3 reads CASRTAGTGDWAANTEAFF. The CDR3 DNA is TGTGCCAGCAGGACGGCCGGGACAGGGGATTGGGCGGCGAACACTGAAGCTTTCTTT.